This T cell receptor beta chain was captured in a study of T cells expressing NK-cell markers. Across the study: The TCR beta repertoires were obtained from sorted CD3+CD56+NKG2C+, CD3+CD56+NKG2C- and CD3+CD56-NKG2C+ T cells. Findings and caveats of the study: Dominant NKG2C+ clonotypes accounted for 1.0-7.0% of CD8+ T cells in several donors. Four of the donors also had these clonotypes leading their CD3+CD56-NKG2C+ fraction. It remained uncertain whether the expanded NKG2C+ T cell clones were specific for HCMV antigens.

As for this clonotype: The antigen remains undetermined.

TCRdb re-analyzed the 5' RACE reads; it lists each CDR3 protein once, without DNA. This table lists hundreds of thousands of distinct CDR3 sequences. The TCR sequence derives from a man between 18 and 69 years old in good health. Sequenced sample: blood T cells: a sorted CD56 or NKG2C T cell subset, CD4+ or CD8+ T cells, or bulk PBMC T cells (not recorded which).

CDR3 protein: CASSFKAVYSPLHF. V gene TRBV7-6 combines with J gene TRBJ1-6. This CDR3 is built from 14 residues. Germline values: CDR1 SGHVS, CDR2 FNYEAQ.